Below, 10 T cell receptor beta chains from the same sample are listed, as sequenced in a study of spatial heterogeneity in lung cancer (dated by TCRdb to the late 2010s). Taken with the paper, the label for time point translates to: sample taken at primary tumor resection. For TCR sequencing, whole RNA was extracted from tumor and nontumor lung tissue, or from cryopreserved PBMC samples, and no cell sorting was done. Library preparation was by 5' RACE. The sequencer was a NextSeq 500. TCRdb redid the processing of the public reads, applying fastp at Q25 and MiXCR, and retained in-frame beta chains. Merged by CDR3 protein, the rows form single entries marked with the most common genes and DNA. This sample has 60,000 to 80,000 distinct CDR3 sequences in its table, and about an eighth of those were observed once. The ten most abundant clones make up 7.2% of the sample. Sample: PBMCs, taken at surgery. Receptors were obtained from a male donor with early-stage non-small cell lung cancer.

This clonotype turned up a few times. The chain recombines TRBV2 with TRBJ2-7; 8 positions agree with TRBD2. The J segment lost 5 bases and the V segment lost 8 bases, leaving 14 bases of the junction unmatched. CDR1 is SNHLY, CDR2 FYNNEI, per germline. The CDR3 loop spans 15 amino acids. CDR3 sequence: CASETTSGRTHEQYF. As DNA, the CDR3 is TGTGCCAGCGAAACCACTAGCGGCCGAACGCACGAGCAGTACTTC.

The chain is built from TRBV19 and TRBJ1-4; D is ambiguous. The V end was cut by 7 bases, the J end by 7 bases, with 16 bases between. This CDR3 has 14 amino acids. The germline V gene has CDR1 LNHDA and CDR2 SQIVND (reference sequence). CDR3 protein: CASTLPGRREKLFF. CDR3 DNA: TGTGCCAGTACCTTACCCGGACGACGTGAAAAACTGTTTTTT.

This clonotype was seen a few times. The chain has TRBV29-1 and TRBJ1-1; D possibly corresponds to TRBD1 (5 bases). Trimming took off 4 bases at V and 7 bases at J, with 13 bases between the two ends. The germline V gene has CDR1 SQVTM and CDR2 ANQGSEA. The CDR3 runs to 12 residues. CDR3 DNA sequence: TGCAGCGTTGGGCAGGGAAAAATTGAAGCTTTCTTT. It is translated as CSVGQGKIEAFF.

This clonotype appeared a few times. V is TRBV20-1 and J is TRBJ1-5; D is possibly TRBD1 (5 bases). V was trimmed by 3 bases and J by 7 bases, leaving 13 bases between them. Per germline, CDR1 DFQATT and CDR2 SNEGSKA (reference sequence). The CDR3 spans 13 residues. The CDR3 spells CSASSGHGQPQHF. The CDR3 DNA reads as TGCAGTGCTAGCTCGGGGCATGGGCAGCCCCAGCATTTT.

This clonotype was detected only a few times. This chain links TRBV4-1 with TRBJ1-1, with D unresolved. This CDR3 comprises 13 residues. V shed 4 bases and J shed 8 bases, with 14 bases lying between them. Germline assignment: CDR1 MGHRA and CDR2 YSYEKL. This CDR3 reads CASSLPYSREAFF. In nucleotides, the CDR3 is TGCGCCAGCAGCCTCCCGTACAGCCGGGAAGCTTTCTTT.

This clonotype was recorded many times. This sequence joins TRBV19 and TRBJ2-1, with 7 bases matching TRBD1. With V trimmed by 5 bases and J by 10 bases, 8 bases remained unmatched. The CDR3 is made up of 13 amino acids. From germline, CDR1 is LNHDA and CDR2 SQIVND (reference sequence). CDR3 in amino acids: CASSSRQGFEQFF. CDR3 DNA: TGTGCCAGTAGTTCCAGACAGGGATTCGAGCAGTTCTTC.

This clonotype was seen a few times. The genes are TRBV18 and TRBJ1-1; D gene unclear. Trimming removed 3 bases at V and 2 bases at J, with 7 bases between. This CDR3 spans 13 amino acids. The germline gives CDR1 KGHSH, CDR2 LQKENI. In DNA, the CDR3 is TGTGCCAGCTCACCTGGACCCAACACTGAAGCTTTCTTT. It encodes CASSPGPNTEAFF.

At least ten counts were recorded for this clonotype. CDR3 DNA: TGTGCCAGCAGCCCCGTGGGTAACTATGGCTACACCTTC. It codes for CASSPVGNYGYTF. The rearrangement links TRBV12-3 or TRBV12-4 to TRBJ1-2, with no clear D. Trimming left V 6 bases short and J 1 base short, with 9 bases between. The CDR3 spans 13 residues.

This chain joins TRBV7-2 and TRBJ2-7, with D possibly called TRBD1 or TRBD2 (6 bases each). V gave up 4 bases and J gave up 3 bases, with 13 bases separating them. Looked up from germline, CDR1 is SGHTA and CDR2 is FQGNSA. This CDR3 contains 14 residues. The CDR3 DNA reads as TGTGCCAGCAGCTCCCGAGGGGGAGGCTACGAGCAGTACTTC. It is translated as CASSSRGGGYEQYF.

This clonotype has just a few counts. The chain recombines TRBV29-1 with TRBJ2-1; 8 bases map to TRBD1. The CDR3 consists of 13 residues. From germline, CDR1 is SQVTM and CDR2 ANQGSEA. The junction had 6 bases not matched to a gene; V was cut back by 2 bases and J by 9 bases. CDR3 residues: CSVESGGWGEQFF. In DNA, the CDR3 is TGCAGCGTTGAATCAGGGGGCTGGGGTGAGCAGTTCTTC.